These T cell receptor beta chains were read from a single sample in a study of yellow fever vaccine responses in identical twins. One entry per CDR3 protein results from TCRdb running MiXCR on the RT-PCR reads. This repertoire shows thousands of distinct CDR3 sequences, roughly 91% found once; its top ten account for 1.5% to 2%. Sequenced material: T cells from blood (PBMCs), unsorted or a sorted subset (not recorded which), taken before or after yellow fever vaccination (not recorded which). All receptors come from a woman under 30 who received the yellow fever vaccine. CDR3s include the opening cysteine and the closing phenylalanine or tryptophan. A D gene is named only where the DNA matches it firmly. Clone size is stated in some rows and not others, as once, few, many or a class when expanded.

clone size	V gene	J gene	D gene	CDR3 DNA	CDR3 protein
-	TRBV7-6	TRBJ2-5	TRBD1	TGTGCCAGCAGCTCCTCCGGGACAGAAGAGACCCAGTACTTC	CASSSSGTEETQYF
-	TRBV13	TRBJ2-1	-	TGTGCCAGCAGGAGGGGGGCAGGGGGCTACAATGAGCAGTTCTTC	CASRRGAGGYNEQFF
-	TRBV5-4	TRBJ1-6	-	TGTGCCAGCAGCTTGGCGGGCCAACCCCGCCACTTT	CASSLAGQPRHF
-	TRBV18	TRBJ2-5	TRBD1	TGTGCCAGCTCACAAACACACCGGGACAGGCGCCAAGAGACCCAGTACTTC	CASSQTHRDRRQETQYF
-	TRBV14	TRBJ2-7	-	TGTGCCAGCAGCCTAGGTGGGATTAACTACGAGCAGTACTTC	CASSLGGINYEQYF
-	TRBV24-1	TRBJ2-5	TRBD1	TGTGCCACCAGTGAACCCGGACAGGGGGCGCCGGAAGAGACCCAGTACTTC	CATSEPGQGAPEETQYF
-	TRBV29-1	TRBJ2-7	TRBD2	TGCACGGTTTCTAGCGGGTATACCTACGAGCAGTACTTC	CTVSSGYTYEQYF
-	TRBV4-1	TRBJ2-1	-	TGCGCCAGCAGCCAAGATGAACAGGGTTACAATGAGCAGTTCTTC	CASSQDEQGYNEQFF
-	TRBV5-1	TRBJ2-5	-	TGCGCCAGCAGCTCGGGCACGCAAGAGACCCAGTACTTC	CASSSGTQETQYF
-	TRBV7-9	TRBJ1-2	-	TGTGCCAGCAGCCCCCCCCTGCTCAGGACTTATGGCTACACCTTC	CASSPPLLRTYGYTF
-	TRBV5-1	TRBJ2-7	TRBD1	TGCGCCAGCAGCTTGGCAGGACAGGGGGCCTACGAGCAGTACTTC	CASSLAGQGAYEQYF
few	TRBV5-1	TRBJ2-7	-	TGCGCCAGCAGATTCCATCAGGGTTACTACGAGCAGTACTTC	CASRFHQGYYEQYF
-	TRBV7-2	TRBJ2-5	-	TGTGCCAGCAGCAACGACGGGGAGAGGGCCCAGTACTTC	CASSNDGERAQYF
-	TRBV4-3	TRBJ1-1	-	TGCGCCAGCAGACGATTGGCCATGAGCACTGAAGCTTTCTTT	CASRRLAMSTEAFF
once	TRBV12-3/TRBV12-4	TRBJ2-7	-	TGTGCCAGCAGTTTACTCTACTCCTACGAGCAGTACTTC	CASSLLYSYEQYF
once	TRBV29-1	TRBJ2-3	TRBD2	TGCAGCGGAAGACTAGCGGGGGCATACACAGATACGCAGTATTTT	CSGRLAGAYTDTQYF
-	TRBV5-4	TRBJ2-5	-	TGTGCCAGCAGCTTGGGGGACCTGGGGGAGACCCAGTACTTC	CASSLGDLGETQYF
-	TRBV11-3	TRBJ2-2	-	TGTGCCAGCAGCTGGGACACCCCCTCGAACACCGGGGAGCTGTTTTTT	CASSWDTPSNTGELFF
-	TRBV19	TRBJ2-1	-	TGTGCCAGTAGTATTTCCACCTACAATGAGCAGTTCTTC	CASSISTYNEQFF
-	TRBV6-1	TRBJ1-2	TRBD1	TGTGCCAGCAGCCCGGACAGGGGTGGGGTCGGCTACACCTTC	CASSPDRGGVGYTF
-	TRBV10-3	TRBJ2-2	-	TGTGCCATCAGTGACTACGGGAACACCGGGGAGCTGTTTTTT	CAISDYGNTGELFF
-	TRBV12-3/TRBV12-4	TRBJ2-2	TRBD1	TGTGCCAGCAGTCCGGGGACAGGGGGCAACACCGGGGAGCTGTTTTTT	CASSPGTGGNTGELFF
-	TRBV29-1	TRBJ2-1	TRBD1	TGCAGCGTTGGGGCAGGGGGAACGGTTGGTGAGCAGTTCTTC	CSVGAGGTVGEQFF
few	TRBV10-3	TRBJ2-7	-	TGTGCCATCAGTGAGTCGAATCAGGGGGGGACCTACGAGCAGTACTTC	CAISESNQGGTYEQYF